These 27 T cell receptor beta chains were all obtained from the same sample, sequenced in a study of blood T cell repertoires in COVID-19. Sequencing used immunoSEQ multiplex PCR; TCRdb keeps in-frame clones, though not all of them. The top ten hold about 2% of the sample, which has around 400,000 clones, 87% seen once. The sequenced sample was peripheral blood. The receptor set was obtained from a woman in her fifties or sixties with COVID-19, enrolled during active disease.

The rearrangement joins TRBV6-5 to TRBJ1-4; 9 nucleotides line up with TRBD1. The V gene's germline CDR1 is MNHEY and CDR2 SVGAGI. This CDR3 spans 14 amino acids. Germline trimming cut 7 bases from V and 4 bases from J; bases unmatched to any gene: 4. The CDR3 region is CASTKDRGNEKLFF. As DNA, the CDR3 is TGTGCCAGCACCAAGGACAGGGGTAATGAAAAACTGTTTTTT.

This clone was detected only once. The chain combines TRBV11-2 with TRBJ1-6; TRBD1 aligns across 7 bases. The J segment lost 6 bases and the V segment lost 6 bases, leaving 8 bases of the junction unmatched. CDR1 is SGHAT and CDR2 is FQNNGV in the germline V gene. CDR3 length equals 15 residues. The CDR3, as DNA: TGTGCCAGCAGACAGGGACAGAGCGGTAATTCACCCCTCCACTTT. Protein product: CASRQGQSGNSPLHF.

The sample holds one count of this clone. The rearrangement links TRBV3-1 (or the pseudogene TRBV3-2) to TRBJ2-3; 8 nucleotides line up with TRBD2. The CDR3 is 17 residues long. In germline, CDR1 is LGHDT, CDR2 YNNKEL (reference sequence). J lost 4 bases, V lost 2 bases, and 11 bases had no gene match. As DNA, the CDR3 is TGTGCCAGCAGCCAACTACTGTCGGGGGGGCCATCAGATACGCAGTATTTT. Protein: CASSQLLSGGPSDTQYF.

Points on this clone: Distinct nucleotide sequences in the sample also encode this CDR3. V gene TRBV6-5 combines with J gene TRBJ1-3, with 8 bases matching TRBD1. The CDR3 has 15 amino acids. With V trimmed by 5 bases and J by 0 bases, 3 bases remained unmatched. Germline V lookup: CDR1 MNHEY, CDR2 SVGAGI. The CDR3 reads CASSRQGNSGNTIYF. The DNA for the CDR3 is TGTGCCAGCAGTCGACAGGGGAACTCTGGAAACACCATATATTTT.

The chain has TRBV2 and TRBJ1-4; D is unclear. CDR1 is SNHLY and CDR2 is FYNNEI in the germline V gene. CDR3 length: 16 amino acids. V shed 6 bases and J shed 0 bases, with 14 bases lying between them. CDR3 DNA: TGTGCCAGCAGCAGGAAGCACGTTGCAACTAATGAAAAACTGTTTTTT. Translating it yields CASSRKHVATNEKLFF.

The chain recombines TRBV19 with TRBJ1-2; the D is unclear. The CDR3 extends over 11 amino acids. Deletions cut 6 bases from V and 4 bases from J, with 6 bases between. Germline CDR1 is LNHDA and CDR2 is SQIVND (reference sequence). CDR3 bases: TGTGCCAGTAGCAACTTCTATGGCTACACCTTC. Its translation: CASSNFYGYTF.

This rearrangement joins TRBV28 to TRBJ1-4; weak D call: TRBD1 (6 bases). Per the germline V gene, CDR1 is MDHEN and CDR2 is SYDVKM. V lost 2 bases to trimming and J lost 4 bases, with 11 bases between them. The CDR3 contains 15 residues. CDR3 region: CASSLGGFGNEKLFF. The CDR3 DNA is TGTGCCAGCAGTTTAGGGGGCTTTGGTAATGAAAAACTGTTTTTT.

The CDR3 DNA sequence: TGTGCCAGTAGTAACACAGGGAGGGAGGCCTATGGCTACACCTTC. Its protein product is CASSNTGREAYGYTF. The chain employs TRBV19 and TRBJ1-2, with D perhaps matching TRBD1 (6 bases). Per germline, CDR1 LNHDA and CDR2 SQIVND (reference sequence). The CDR3 covers 15 residues. V gave up 4 bases and J gave up 4 bases, with 16 bases separating them. Combining the CDR3 with reference TRBV19 and TRBJ1-2 gives the whole variable domain DGGITQSPKYLFRKEGQNVTLSCEQNLNHDAMYWYRQDPGQGLRLIYYSQIVNDFQKGDIAEGYSVSREKKESFPLTVTSAQKNPTAFYLCASSNTGREAYGYTFGSGTRLTVV.

The chain is built from TRBV6-5 and TRBJ1-1, with D possibly being TRBD1 (6 bases). Deletions cut 6 bases from V and 6 bases from J, with 14 bases between. CDR1 MNHEY and CDR2 SVGAGI come from the germline V gene. The CDR3 is 13 residues long. This CDR3 is CASRSKQGSEAFF. The CDR3 bases are TGTGCCAGCAGATCAAAGCAGGGGTCTGAAGCTTTCTTT.

This clone is a singleton in its sample. This rearrangement joins TRBV7-6 to TRBJ1-1, with D maybe TRBD1 (5 bases). CDR1 is SGHVS, CDR2 FNYEAQ, per germline. V was shortened by 5 bases and J by 3 bases, with 10 bases between the two germline ends. CDR3 length: 13 residues. CDR3 sequence reads: CASSRQTDTEAFF. CDR3 DNA: TGTGCCAGCAGCCGACAGACGGACACTGAAGCTTTCTTT.

As to this clone: Different DNA sequences within this sample yield the same CDR3. V and J are TRBV7-3 and TRBJ2-5; D remains unclear. CDR1 is SGHTA and CDR2 is FQGTGA in the germline V gene. With 3 bases removed from V and 2 bases from J, the gap between germline ends came to 7 bases. The CDR3 runs 13 residues. The CDR3 spells CASSLGRQETQYF. The CDR3 region has the DNA TGTGCCAGCAGCTTGGGCAGGCAAGAGACCCAGTACTTC.

This clone was counted only a few times. The rearrangement links TRBV3-1 (or the pseudogene TRBV3-2) to TRBJ1-2; 7 positions match TRBD1. Germline trimming cut 3 bases from V and 6 bases from J; bases unmatched to any gene: 7. CDR3 length: 14 residues. Germline V gene data show CDR1 as LGHDT and CDR2 as YNNKEL (reference sequence). CDR3 protein: CASSHLTGSDGYTF. CDR3 sequence (DNA): TGTGCCAGCAGCCATCTGACAGGGTCTGATGGCTACACCTTC.

This clone was observed once. The V gene is TRBV20-1, the J gene TRBJ2-7; no definite D call. The CDR3 contains 13 residues. CDR1 is DFQATT, CDR2 SNEGSKA, per germline (reference sequence). Trimming left V 3 bases short and J 3 bases short, with 12 bases between. CDR3: CSASKHSGYEQYF. CDR3 sequence (DNA): TGCAGTGCTAGTAAGCATTCGGGCTACGAGCAGTACTTC.

In its sample, this clone was seen a few times. The V call is TRBV29-1, the J call TRBJ2-7; tentative D call: TRBD1 (6 bases). The CDR3 extends over 12 amino acids. Trimming took off 6 bases at V and 9 bases at J, with 18 bases between the two ends. From germline, CDR1 is SQVTM and CDR2 ANQGSEA. The CDR3 bases are TGCAGCGTAATCCGGGACACGTTTGGGCAGTACTTC. It is translated as CSVIRDTFGQYF.

The CDR3 is CASSIMSQETQYF. DNA for the CDR3: TGTGCCAGTAGTATAATGAGCCAAGAGACCCAGTACTTC. This chain joins TRBV19 and TRBJ2-5; no firm D call. The V gene's germline CDR1 is LNHDA and CDR2 SQIVND (reference sequence). The CDR3 totals 13 residues. Between the trimmed V and J ends, which lost 2 bases and 1 base, there was a span of 5 bases.

This chain joins TRBV4-2 and TRBJ1-2; maybe TRBD1 (5 bases). Germline-derived CDR1 and CDR2 are LGHNA and YNFKEQ. The CDR3 length is 17 residues. V lost 0 bases and J lost 4, with 18 bases in between. In DNA form, the CDR3 reads TGTGCCAGCAGCCAAGATCTCGTCGGGGGTGAGTCCTATGGCTACACCTTC. It encodes CASSQDLVGGESYGYTF.

The V and J genes are TRBV6-5 and TRBJ2-7; D is possibly TRBD2 (6 bases). Trimming removed 4 bases at V and 7 bases at J, with 14 bases between. The CDR3 length is 13 residues. Germline CDR1 is MNHEY and CDR2 is SVGAGI. CDR3 loop: CASSLRGLGEQYF. The CDR3 DNA reads as TGTGCCAGCAGTTTGCGGGGTCTGGGGGAGCAGTACTTC.

The chain combines TRBV19 with TRBJ1-5, with D possibly matching TRBD1 (6 bases). This CDR3 comprises 15 residues. Germline loops: CDR1 LNHDA, CDR2 SQIVND (reference sequence). Trimming took off 6 bases at V and 6 bases at J, with 18 bases between the two ends. In DNA form, the CDR3 reads TGTGCCAGTAGCCGGGGGGGCAACATAGGTCAGCCCCAGCATTTT. Amino acid sequence: CASSRGGNIGQPQHF.

The J gene is TRBJ2-1, the V gene TRBV7-3; D perhaps matches TRBD1 (5 bases). Germline V gene data show CDR1 as SGHTA and CDR2 as FQGTGA. The CDR3 contains 13 residues. V was shortened by 2 bases and J by 9 bases, with 11 bases between the two germline ends. The CDR3 here is CASSLVGQGEQFF. CDR3 sequence (DNA): TGTGCCAGCAGCTTAGTGGGGCAAGGTGAGCAGTTCTTC. The full variable domain, rest sourced from reference TRBV7-3 and TRBJ2-1, is GAGVSQTPSNKVTEKGKYVELRCDPISGHTALYWYRQSLGQGPEFLIYFQGTGAADDSGLPNDRFFAVRPEGSVSTLKIQRTERGDSAVYLCASSLVGQGEQFFGPGTRLTVL.

CDR3 residues: CASRPSGGGTEAFF. The CDR3 nucleotides read TGTGCCAGCCGCCCCTCGGGAGGAGGGACTGAAGCTTTCTTT. This rearrangement joins TRBV28 to TRBJ1-1; D is undetermined. CDR1 MDHEN and CDR2 SYDVKM come from the germline V gene. The CDR3 covers 14 residues. The V end was cut by 8 bases, the J end by 5 bases, with 18 bases between.

The chain recombines TRBV5-1 with TRBJ1-2, with no clear D. The CDR3 spans 15 residues. CDR1 and CDR2 from the germline V gene are SGHRS and YFSETQ. Trimming took off 4 bases at V and 2 bases at J, with 15 bases between the two ends. In nucleotides, the CDR3 is TGCGCCAGCAGCGCCTCAGGAACCCAAAACTATGGCTACACCTTC. This translates into CASSASGTQNYGYTF.

V gene TRBV19 combines with J gene TRBJ2-2; D might be TRBD2 (5 bases). The CDR3 runs to 17 residues. Trimming shortened V by 6 bases and J by 0 bases, and 17 bases separated the two germline ends. Germline lookup yields CDR1 LNHDA and CDR2 SQIVND (reference sequence). CDR3 region: CASRQGPGLTNTGELFF. The CDR3, as DNA: TGTGCCAGTAGACAAGGACCTGGACTTACGAACACCGGGGAGCTGTTTTTT. The full variable domain, completed using reference TRBV19 and TRBJ2-2, is DGGITQSPKYLFRKEGQNVTLSCEQNLNHDAMYWYRQDPGQGLRLIYYSQIVNDFQKGDIAEGYSVSREKKESFPLTVTSAQKNPTAFYLCASRQGPGLTNTGELFFGEGSRLTVL.

The chain employs TRBV28 and TRBJ2-7, with TRBD1 matching over 11 bases. CDR3 size: 14 residues. V lost 5 bases, J lost 4 bases, and 4 bases stayed unmatched. Germline V lookup: CDR1 MDHEN, CDR2 SYDVKM. CDR3 sequence: CASSLGQGGYEQYF. Here the CDR3 DNA reads TGTGCCAGCAGTCTGGGACAGGGGGGGTACGAGCAGTACTTC.

The chain couples TRBV9 to TRBJ1-1; a possible D gene is TRBD1 (6 bases). V was shortened by 0 bases and J by 3 bases, with 15 bases between the two germline ends. Germline CDR1 reads SGDLS; CDR2 reads YYNGEE. This CDR3 contains 16 residues. DNA for the CDR3: TGTGCCAGCAGCGTAGGGTACAGGGTAAGTGACACTGAAGCTTTCTTT. Amino acid sequence: CASSVGYRVSDTEAFF.

This rearrangement joins TRBV9 to TRBJ1-1; 7 bases match TRBD1. Germline CDR1 SGDLS, CDR2 YYNGEE. This CDR3 has 13 amino acids. After removal of 0 bases from V and 6 bases from J, the junction contained 2 bases not matched to a gene. The CDR3 DNA sequence: TGTGCCAGCAGCGTAGTCACAGGGGCTGAAGCTTTCTTT. This encodes CASSVVTGAEAFF.

This clone appeared once. This rearrangement joins TRBV2 to TRBJ2-7, with a possible D match to TRBD2 (5 bases). Trimming pared 7 bases from V and 6 bases from J, leaving 7 bases between. The CDR3 length is 10 residues. Germline lookup yields CDR1 SNHLY and CDR2 FYNNEI. The CDR3 sequence: CASTRGEQYF. DNA of the CDR3: TGTGCCAGCACCCGGGGCGAGCAGTACTTC.

The V and J genes are TRBV5-4 and TRBJ1-2; D possibly corresponds to TRBD1 (5 bases). This CDR3 comprises 15 residues. CDR1 and CDR2 (germline): SGHNT, YYREEE (reference sequence). Trimming removed 4 bases at V and 7 bases at J, with 20 bases between. CDR3 nucleotides: TGTGCCAGCAGCCACTCAGGGTATAGCTCGGGTGGCTACACCTTC. Amino acid sequence: CASSHSGYSSGGYTF.